This entry lists 13 T cell receptor beta chains sequenced from one sample in a study of CD8 T cells in Susac syndrome. RNA amounts of about 0.5 to 1 ug underwent reverse transcription with random hexamers. Using its own MiXCR run on the immunoSEQ multiplex PCR reads, TCRdb lists one record per CDR3 protein. Found here are 65,000 to 100,000 distinct CDR3 sequences, 95% to 96% of them singletons; the top ten hold around 0.43%. The sample was CD8+ T cells from PBMCs. The source is a human donor with Susac syndrome.

The rearrangement uses TRBV2 and TRBJ2-5; the D gene could be TRBD1 or TRBD2 (5 bases each). Germline V gene sequence: CDR1 SNHLY, CDR2 FYNNEI. V lost 0 bases and J lost 1, with 15 bases in between. The length of the CDR3 is 17 residues. The CDR3 protein is CASSEALRFGGQETQYF. CDR3 nucleotide sequence: TGTGCCAGCAGTGAAGCGCTTCGGTTTGGGGGCCAAGAGACCCAGTACTTC.

This rearrangement joins TRBV9 to TRBJ2-7; 10 nucleotides agree with TRBD1. V was clipped by 5 bases and J by 0 bases; unmatched bases: 8. CDR1 and CDR2 from the germline V gene are SGDLS and YYNGEE. There are 16 residues in the CDR3. CDR3 sequence (DNA): TGTGCCAGCAGTACCGGGACAGGGGCCCGCTCCTACGAGCAGTACTTC. This encodes CASSTGTGARSYEQYF.

This chain uses TRBV7-2 with TRBJ2-7, with 8 bases matching TRBD2. Per the germline V gene, CDR1 is SGHTA and CDR2 is FQGNSA. Trimming removed 2 bases from V and 4 bases from J; junction bases left unmatched: 16. CDR3 length equals 18 residues. CDR3 loop: CASSLLVSTGGQIYEQYF. DNA of the CDR3: TGTGCCAGCAGCTTATTAGTGTCAACGGGAGGGCAGATATACGAGCAGTACTTC.

The V call is TRBV29-1, the J call TRBJ1-3; D unresolved. Germline values: CDR1 SQVTM, CDR2 ANQGSEA. Trimming took 6 bases from V and 0 from J, leaving 12 bases between them. This CDR3 spans 14 amino acids. CDR3 DNA: TGCAGCGTCTGGGGAGGGAGCTCTGGAAACACCATATATTTT. Protein: CSVWGGSSGNTIYF.

The J gene is TRBJ1-4, the V gene TRBV11-2, with 11 bases that match TRBD1. V dropped 7 bases and J dropped 6; count of bases not matched to a gene: 7. In germline, CDR1 is SGHAT, CDR2 FQNNGV. The CDR3 is made up of 15 amino acids. CDR3 region: CASIDPGQGDEKLFF. The CDR3 coding sequence is TGTGCCAGCATAGACCCGGGACAGGGGGATGAAAAACTGTTTTTT. Looking up the rest from reference TRBV11-2 and TRBJ1-4 gives the full variable domain: EAGVAQSPRYKIIEKRQSVAFWCNPISGHATLYWYQQILGQGPKLLIQFQNNGVVDDSQLPKDRFSAERLKGVDSTLKIQPAKLEDSAVYLCASIDPGQGDEKLFFGSGTQLSVL.

J is TRBJ2-3 and V is TRBV2, with 11 bases identical to TRBD2. The CDR3 consists of 14 residues. Per the germline V gene, CDR1 is SNHLY and CDR2 is FYNNEI. Germline trimming cut 5 bases from V and 5 bases from J; bases unmatched to any gene: 3. CDR3 coding DNA: TGTGCCAGCAGTCATAGCGGGAGGGTAGATACGCAGTATTTT. As protein: CASSHSGRVDTQYF.

This clonotype appeared once. V is TRBV7-9 and J is TRBJ2-7, with D unresolved. The CDR3 runs 13 residues. Per germline, CDR1 SEHNR and CDR2 FQNEAQ (reference sequence). V lost 1 base and J 6 bases, leaving 10 bases between the germline ends. CDR3 nucleotides: TGTGCCAGCAGCTTAGGAAGGAGTTCCGAGCAGTACTTC. Its translation is CASSLGRSSEQYF.

The V call is TRBV6-1, the J call TRBJ2-4, with D hard to call. Looked up from germline, CDR1 is MNHNS and CDR2 is SASEGT. Trimming stripped 3 bases from V and 16 bases from J, with 10 bases between. The CDR3 sequence is 10 residues long. The DNA for the CDR3 is TGTGCCAGCAGTGACGTGAGGTTCTACTTC. It translates to CASSDVRFYF.

V is TRBV12-3 or TRBV12-4 and J is TRBJ1-2; D gene unclear. Trimming cost V 0 bases and J 6 bases, with 11 bases left between them. The CDR3 has 14 residues. The CDR3 region has the DNA TGTGCCAGCAGTTTAGCGGCACAGACCAATGGCTACACCTTC. Translating gives CASSLAAQTNGYTF.

This clonotype occurred once. V and J are TRBV3-1 and TRBJ2-5; TRBD2 aligns across 11 bases. Germline assignment: CDR1 LGHDT and CDR2 YNNKEL (reference sequence). Trimming removed 2 bases from V and 5 bases from J; junction bases left unmatched: 13. This CDR3 region has 18 residues. The CDR3 nucleotides are TGTGCCAGCAGCCAACCCTGGTTTAGCGGGGGGGCCAGGGAGACCCAGTACTTC. Protein product: CASSQPWFSGGARETQYF.

The chain links TRBV11-2 to TRBJ2-7; the D is unclear. Germline CDR1 SGHAT, CDR2 FQNNGV. The CDR3 is 14 residues long. V was cut by 4 bases and J by 6 bases, with 16 bases left in between. The CDR3 DNA is TGTGCCAGCAGCTCTAGTGGGTACTATAGCGAGCAGTACGTC. Translation gives CASSSSGYYSEQYV.

The chain carries TRBV6-2 or TRBV6-3 and TRBJ1-1; 9 bases align to TRBD1. Germline values: CDR1 MNHEY, CDR2 SVGEGT. Unmatched junction bases numbered 4, after V lost 10 bases and J lost 4 bases. The CDR3 has 12 residues. This chain's CDR3 is CATEDRGTEAFF. For the CDR3, the DNA is TGTGCCACAGAGGACAGGGGCACTGAAGCTTTCTTT.

The gene calls are TRBV20-1 and TRBJ1-1; D gene unclear. This CDR3 has 12 amino acids. Germline V gene data show CDR1 as DFQATT and CDR2 as SNEGSKA (reference sequence). The V end was cut by 0 bases, the J end by 1 base, with 3 bases between. As DNA, the CDR3 is TGCAGTGCTAGAGACGGGAACACTGAAGCTTTCTTT. It translates to CSARDGNTEAFF.